This record concerns one T cell receptor beta chain sequence. These data originate in a study of shared clonotypes between healthy human individuals. Study-level information: The composition of the donors was a couple of women and a few men aged 18 to 49.

Each sorted subset replicate got 200 ng genomic DNA, tens of thousands of genomes. Methods used by the authors: Filtering of immunoSEQ junctional sequences could not match full-length read filtering. TCRdb's copy holds only in-frame clones and misses some; the assay was immunoSEQ multiplex PCR. V and J calls and clone size come straight from that table; D and trimming were deduced from the DNA. The table has some 2.4 million clones, approximately 93% seen once. V gave up 2 bases and J gave up 5 bases; unmatched junction bases: 5. The CDR3 sequence is 16 residues long. Germline values: CDR1 SGHTA, CDR2 FQGTGA.

The J gene is TRBJ2-2, the V gene TRBV7-3; 10 bases match TRBD2. The sequencing input was naive CD4+ T cells from PBMCs. Described subset: CD45RA+ positively selected. The receptor comes from a man between 18 and 35 years old in good health. Some clones in this sample may be carry-over from other donors' samples. CDR3 DNA: TGTGCCAGCAGCTTAGACCTAGCGGGAGAAACCGGGGAGCTGTTTTTT. As protein: CASSLDLAGETGELFF.